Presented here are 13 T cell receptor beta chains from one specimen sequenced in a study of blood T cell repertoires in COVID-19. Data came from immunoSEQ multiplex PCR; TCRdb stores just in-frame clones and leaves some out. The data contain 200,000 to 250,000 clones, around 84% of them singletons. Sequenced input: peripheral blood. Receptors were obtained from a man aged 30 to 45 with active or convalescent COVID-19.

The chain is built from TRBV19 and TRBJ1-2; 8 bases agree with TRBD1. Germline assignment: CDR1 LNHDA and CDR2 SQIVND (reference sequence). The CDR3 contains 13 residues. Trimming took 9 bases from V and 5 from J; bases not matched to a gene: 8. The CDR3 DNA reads TGTGCCAGCCAGAAGGACAGGGAGTATGGCTACACCTTC. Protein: CASQKDREYGYTF.

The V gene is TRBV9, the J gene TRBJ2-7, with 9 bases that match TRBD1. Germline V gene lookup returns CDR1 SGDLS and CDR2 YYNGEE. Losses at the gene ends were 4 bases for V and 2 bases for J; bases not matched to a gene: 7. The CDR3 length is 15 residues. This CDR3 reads CASSQGQGLTYEQYF. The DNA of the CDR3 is TGTGCCAGCAGCCAAGGACAGGGGTTAACCTACGAGCAGTACTTC.

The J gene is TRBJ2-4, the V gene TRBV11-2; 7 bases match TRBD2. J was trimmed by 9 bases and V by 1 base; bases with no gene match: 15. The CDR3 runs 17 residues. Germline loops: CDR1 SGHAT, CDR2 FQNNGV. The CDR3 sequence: CASSLGRRESPEGIQYF. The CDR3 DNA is TGTGCCAGCAGCTTAGGAAGGCGGGAGTCTCCTGAGGGCATTCAGTACTTC.

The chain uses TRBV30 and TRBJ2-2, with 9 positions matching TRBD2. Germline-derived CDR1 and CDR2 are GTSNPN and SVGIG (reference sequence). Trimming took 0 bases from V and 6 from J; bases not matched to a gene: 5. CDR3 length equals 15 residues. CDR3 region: CAWSVQLAGPGELFF. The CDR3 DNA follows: TGTGCCTGGAGTGTACAGCTAGCGGGGCCCGGGGAGCTGTTTTTT.

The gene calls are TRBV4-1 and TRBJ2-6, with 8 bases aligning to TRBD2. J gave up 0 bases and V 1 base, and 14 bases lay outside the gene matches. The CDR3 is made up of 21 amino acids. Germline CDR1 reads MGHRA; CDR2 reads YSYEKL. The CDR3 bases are TGCGCCAGCAGCCAAGTCGGGCGGGGGGCGGCCCCCCCCTCTGGGGCCAACGTCCTGACTTTC. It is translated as CASSQVGRGAAPPSGANVLTF.

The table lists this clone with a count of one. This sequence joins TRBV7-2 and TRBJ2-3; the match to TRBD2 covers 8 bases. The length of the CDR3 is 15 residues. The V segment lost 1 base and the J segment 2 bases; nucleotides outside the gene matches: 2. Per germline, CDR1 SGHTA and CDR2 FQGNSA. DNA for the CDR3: TGTGCCAGCAGCTTAGGACTAGCGTACACAGATACGCAGTATTTT. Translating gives CASSLGLAYTDTQYF.

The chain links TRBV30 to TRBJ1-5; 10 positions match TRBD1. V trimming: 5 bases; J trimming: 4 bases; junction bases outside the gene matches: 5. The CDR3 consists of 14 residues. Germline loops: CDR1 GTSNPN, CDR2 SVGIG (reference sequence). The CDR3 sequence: CAWGDRGPNQPQHF. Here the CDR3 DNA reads TGTGCCTGGGGGGACAGGGGCCCAAATCAGCCCCAGCATTTT.

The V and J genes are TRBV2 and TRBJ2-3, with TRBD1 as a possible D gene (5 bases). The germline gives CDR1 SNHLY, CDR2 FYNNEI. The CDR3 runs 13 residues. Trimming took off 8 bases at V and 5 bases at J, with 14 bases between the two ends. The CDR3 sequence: CASERQGLDTQYF. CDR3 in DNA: TGTGCCAGCGAACGGCAGGGCCTAGATACGCAGTATTTT.

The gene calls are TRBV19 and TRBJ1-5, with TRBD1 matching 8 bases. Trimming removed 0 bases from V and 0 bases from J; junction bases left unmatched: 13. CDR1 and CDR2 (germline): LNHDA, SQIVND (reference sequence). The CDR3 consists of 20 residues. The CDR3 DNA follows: TGTGCCAGTAGTATAGAGGAGTCAGGGGGCCTTCTTTATAGCAATCAGCCCCAGCATTTT. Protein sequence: CASSIEESGGLLYSNQPQHF.

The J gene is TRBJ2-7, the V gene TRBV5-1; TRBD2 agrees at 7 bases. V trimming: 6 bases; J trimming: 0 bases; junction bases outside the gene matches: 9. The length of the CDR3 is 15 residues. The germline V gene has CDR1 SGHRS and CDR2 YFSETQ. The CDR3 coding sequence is TGCGCCAGCACCCCGGGGGGTAGGGACTCCTACGAGCAGTACTTC. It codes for CASTPGGRDSYEQYF.

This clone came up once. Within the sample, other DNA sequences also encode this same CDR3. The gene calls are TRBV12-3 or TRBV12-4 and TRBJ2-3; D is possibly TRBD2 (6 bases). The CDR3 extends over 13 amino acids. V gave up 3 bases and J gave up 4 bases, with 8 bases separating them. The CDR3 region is CASSFGGADTQYF. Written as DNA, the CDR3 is TGTGCCAGCAGTTTTGGCGGGGCAGATACGCAGTATTTT.

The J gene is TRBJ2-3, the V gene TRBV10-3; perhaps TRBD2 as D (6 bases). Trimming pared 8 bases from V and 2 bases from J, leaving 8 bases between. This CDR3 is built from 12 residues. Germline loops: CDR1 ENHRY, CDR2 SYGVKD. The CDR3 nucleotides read TGTGCCATCGGAGGGGTCACAGATACGCAGTATTTT. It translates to CAIGGVTDTQYF.

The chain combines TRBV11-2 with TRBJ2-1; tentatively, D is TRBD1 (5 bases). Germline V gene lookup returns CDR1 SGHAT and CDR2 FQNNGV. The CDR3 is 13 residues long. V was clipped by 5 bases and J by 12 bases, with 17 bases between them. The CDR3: CASSRPMGPVQFF. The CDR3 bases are TGTGCCAGCAGCCGACCCATGGGGCCGGTGCAGTTCTTC.